The entry below gives a single TCR beta chain sequence along with its context. The clone's antigen remains unknown. Base-call qualities are not available, and no considerably larger clone is one nucleotide away. The sample's time point label, in plain terms: blood 4 weeks post-SBRT, at nephrectomy. The sample's treatment or condition label, in plain terms: 15 Gy SBRT to primary tumor, nephrectomy 4 weeks later. Samples came from a clinical trial, in which primary renal cell carcinomas received 15 Gy stereotactic body radiation therapy followed by nephrectomy 4 weeks later. To follow tumor-enriched clonotypes, serial peripheral blood was collected from radiation-treated patients at baseline and at 2 weeks and 4 weeks after SBRT. Renal cell carcinoma with clear cell pathology was present in all patients. The QIAamp DNA Blood Mini Kit (Qiagen) was used to prepare genomic DNA for TCR sequencing. The analyses included only samples that passed all quality control checks.

From the cysteine up to the phenylalanine, the CDR3 has a length of 12 residues. Only the CDR3 part of the read is kept: 36 bases, read in frame from the first base. Cut back by 3 bases and 6 bases, the V and J ends lie 7 bases apart. The germline V gene gives CDR1 as SNHLY and CDR2 as FYNNEI. These data come from a study of radiation and T cells in renal cell carcinoma (dated by TCRdb to the early 2020s). Study-wide context: A total of approximately 53 samples underwent TCR beta sequencing, made up of about 25 tumors and roughly 27 peripheral blood samples. Across all 55 or so samples, 4,016,671 unique CDR3 nucleotide sequences encoding about 2.4 million unique CDR3 amino acid sequences were identified. The last blood draw occurred 4 weeks after radiation, at the same time as nephrectomy.

Overall study results and their limits: In blood, the top tumor clonotypes increased from baseline to 2 weeks after radiation and then shrank by 4 weeks, which suggests a temporary expansion of tumor-resident clones. The single-armed trial design could not address effects of radiation dose or scheduling on the TCR repertoire. Blood repertoire dynamics were not followed beyond 4 weeks after treatment. Because pretreatment tumor biopsies were not available, the study could not determine whether clonotypes were already present within the tumor at baseline.

TCR beta libraries were generated from genomic DNA with the immunoSEQ kit, following the manufacturer's recommendations. To prepare libraries, a first multiplex PCR with proprietary primers was run, followed by a second PCR that added unique barcodes, and a bead cleanup was done after each round. A kit-provided positive control reaction and a negative control reaction were included in every sample batch. The final libraries were assessed on an Agilent 4200 TapeStation D1000 ScreenTape, pooled by volume, and quantified by qPCR. Sequencing ran on an Illumina NextSeq500 with a MidOutput 150-cycle cartridge, using 156 Read1 and 15 Index1 cycles with kit custom primers. The pooled library was loaded at 1.0 pM, and 20% PhiX control was spiked in. The paper's processing steps were these. Vendor-processed data were analyzed in R, with a clonotype defined as all T cells sharing the same CDR3 nucleotide sequence. In the clone abundance analyses, frequencies were normalized to the 10,000 most abundant clones in each sample. Public T cell clones, which averaged fewer than five per sample, were removed prior to analysis. Tumor-enriched and baseline blood-enriched clonotypes were defined by at least a 32-fold difference in abundance between compartments. A beta-binomial differential abundance model was applied to find clonotypes that expanded or contracted between blood time points. Tumor-blood repertoire similarity was measured with the Baroni-Urbani and Buser coefficient, and groups were compared using two-tailed Wilcoxon tests in R. The immuneACCESS repertoire file appears here via TCRdb, limited to in-frame rearrangements. These files lack a portion of the clones; in checked studies, under half of the deficit traces to unresolved V genes, and the cause of the others is not known. That table gives V, J and clone size, and the DNA gave D and trimming. This sample lists roughly 160,000 clones; 88% were detected once. The ten largest clones capture about 11% of the sample.

The receptor comes from a woman between 50 and 59 years old with renal cell carcinoma. In this chain, TRBV2 is recombined with TRBJ2-3; no D gene can be assigned with confidence. Sequencing used blood, obtained from a patient whose treatment included radiotherapy and nephrectomy. The sequence in DNA is TGTGCCAGCAGTGATCTCGGCGATACGCAGTATTTT. Its coded protein is CASSDLGDTQYF.